Each of the 14 T cell receptor beta chains below was sequenced from the same sample in a study of blood T cell repertoires in COVID-19. Here immunoSEQ multiplex PCR was the method, and the copy in TCRdb shows in-frame clones only, minus some. The table records some 670,000 clones, 75% to 90% of them present only once. Sequenced sample: peripheral blood. The receptors shown here come from a woman between 18 and 29 years old with acute or convalescent COVID-19.

The count of this clone is one. The CDR3 loop reads CASSYVEGIGYF. CDR3 DNA sequence: TGTGCCAGCAGTTACGTGGAGGGAATAGGGTACTTC. V usage is TRBV6-5 and J usage is TRBJ2-7, with D maybe TRBD2 (6 bases). V lost 2 bases to trimming and J lost 12 bases, with 14 bases between them. The length of the CDR3 is 12 residues. Per the germline V gene, CDR1 is MNHEY and CDR2 is SVGAGI.

V is TRBV4-1 and J is TRBJ1-5; D remains ambiguous. CDR1 and CDR2 from the germline V gene are MGHRA and YSYEKL. This CDR3 contains 15 residues. The V end lost 0 bases, the J end lost 6 bases, and 12 bases lay between the germline ends. CDR3 sequence: CASSQDSRAGQPQHF. The CDR3 DNA follows: TGCGCCAGCAGCCAAGATTCCCGCGCGGGTCAGCCCCAGCATTTT.

The chain couples TRBV13 to TRBJ1-2, with TRBD1 as a possible D gene (5 bases). V was trimmed by 4 bases and J by 7 bases, leaving 16 bases between them. CDR3 length equals 14 residues. Germline assignment: CDR1 PRHDT and CDR2 FYEKMQ (reference sequence). The CDR3 sequence is CASSWLGGSVGYTF. CDR3 DNA: TGTGCCAGCAGCTGGTTGGGGGGATCGGTTGGCTACACCTTC.

The chain links TRBV7-8 to TRBJ1-4; 9 bases agree with TRBD1. Unmatched junction bases numbered 12, after V lost 1 base and J lost 3 bases. CDR3 length: 19 amino acids. Germline CDR1 SGHVS, CDR2 FQNEAQ. CDR3 protein: CASSLDRGLLHNSNEKLFF. CDR3 DNA: TGTGCCAGCAGCTTAGACAGGGGGCTTTTGCATAACTCTAATGAAAAACTGTTTTTT.

The V and J genes are TRBV29-1 and TRBJ1-5, with 7 positions matching TRBD1. Trimming took 4 bases from V and 5 from J; bases not matched to a gene: 5. CDR1 is SQVTM, CDR2 ANQGSEA, per germline. The CDR3 contains 13 residues. Here the CDR3 DNA reads TGCAGCGTTGGGGGGACAGCTTATCAGCCCCAGCATTTT. Its translation: CSVGGTAYQPQHF.

The chain recombines TRBV9 with TRBJ2-1; 9 bases line up with TRBD2. The ends lost 0 bases at V and 4 bases at J; junction bases unmatched: 2. Germline CDR1 and CDR2: SGDLS and YYNGEE. This CDR3 has 15 amino acids. The CDR3 bases are TGTGCCAGCAGCGTAGAAAGCGGGGGGTACAATGAGCAGTTCTTC. Residues: CASSVESGGYNEQFF.

The chain combines TRBV27 with TRBJ1-2; TRBD1 is a possible D gene (6 bases). The CDR3 has 16 amino acids. The V and J ends lost 3 bases and 4 bases respectively, with 18 bases between them. Germline V lookup: CDR1 MNHEY, CDR2 SMNVEV (reference sequence). This CDR3 is CASSLDQPTGPYGYTF. The CDR3 region has the DNA TGTGCCAGCAGTTTGGACCAACCGACAGGACCCTATGGCTACACCTTC.

V gene TRBV10-3 combines with J gene TRBJ1-2; the D is unclear. The CDR3 is 15 amino acids. V lost 3 bases, J lost 7 bases, and 18 bases lay in between. CDR1 and CDR2 (germline): ENHRY, SYGVKD. The CDR3 here is CAISDAEGGLLGYTF. CDR3 in DNA: TGTGCCATCAGTGACGCTGAGGGAGGACTTCTTGGCTACACCTTC.

The rearrangement joins TRBV7-9 to TRBJ2-5; perhaps TRBD2 as D (6 bases). The CDR3 has 16 amino acids. Germline V gene data show CDR1 as SEHNR and CDR2 as FQNEAQ (reference sequence). The V and J ends lost 3 bases and 5 bases respectively, with 19 bases between them. CDR3 coding DNA: TGTGCCAGCAGCTTGTTTAGCGGATCTGCCCAGGAGACCCAGTACTTC. This gives the protein CASSLFSGSAQETQYF.

The chain recombines TRBV6-2 or TRBV6-3 with TRBJ1-1; 7 nucleotides match TRBD1. Germline trimming cut 5 bases from V and 7 bases from J; bases unmatched to any gene: 16. The CDR3 is 16 amino acids. Germline V gives CDR1 MNHEY, CDR2 SVGEGT. In DNA, the CDR3 is TGTGCCAGCAGTCTGGACCATAACAGGGGAAAGGTTGAAGCTTTCTTT. This sequence encodes CASSLDHNRGKVEAFF.

This clone was picked up one time. The genes are TRBV9 and TRBJ1-5; D gene unclear. The CDR3 runs 13 residues. Germline CDR1 SGDLS, CDR2 YYNGEE. V lost 0 bases and J 3 bases, leaving 4 bases between the germline ends. This CDR3 reads CASSVEANQPQHF. The DNA for the CDR3 is TGTGCCAGCAGCGTAGAAGCCAATCAGCCCCAGCATTTT.

This chain connects TRBV2 to TRBJ1-3; D is undetermined. The germline gives CDR1 SNHLY, CDR2 FYNNEI. The V gene lost 8 bases and the J gene lost 2 bases, with 7 bases spanning the gap. The CDR3 sequence is 12 residues long. CDR3 sequence: CASDSAGNTIYF. For the CDR3, the DNA is TGTGCCAGCGACTCCGCTGGAAACACCATATATTTT.

V is TRBV24-1 and J is TRBJ1-1; possible D gene TRBD1, 5 bases. V lost 5 bases and J lost 7, with 13 bases in between. Germline V lookup: CDR1 KGHDR, CDR2 SFDVKD. This CDR3 spans 13 amino acids. CDR3 DNA sequence: TGTGCCACCAGTGCATGGGGCAGGAGTGAAGCTTTCTTT. It translates to CATSAWGRSEAFF.

The chain joins TRBV6-5 to TRBJ1-2, with 10 bases fitting TRBD1. Germline lookup yields CDR1 MNHEY and CDR2 SVGAGI. Trimming removed 4 bases from V and 5 bases from J; junction bases left unmatched: 10. The CDR3 sequence is 16 residues long. CDR3 loop: CASSSRPRDRGYGYTF. In nucleotides, the CDR3 is TGTGCCAGCAGTTCCCGACCCCGGGACAGGGGTTATGGCTACACCTTC.